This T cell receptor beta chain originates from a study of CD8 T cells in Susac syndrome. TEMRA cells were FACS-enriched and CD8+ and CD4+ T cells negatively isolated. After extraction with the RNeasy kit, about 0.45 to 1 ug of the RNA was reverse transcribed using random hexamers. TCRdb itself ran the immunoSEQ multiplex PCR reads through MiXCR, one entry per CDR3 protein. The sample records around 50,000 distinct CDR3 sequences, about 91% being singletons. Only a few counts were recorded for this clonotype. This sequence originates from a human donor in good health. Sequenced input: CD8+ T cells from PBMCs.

CDR3 sequence: CASSGEGSSYEQYF. The CDR3 nucleotides read TGCGCCAGCAGCGGGGAGGGAAGCTCCTACGAGCAGTACTTC. This chain links TRBV4-3 with TRBJ2-7; 7 bases map to TRBD2. The CDR3 is 14 residues long. Germline V gene sequence: CDR1 LGHNA, CDR2 YSLEER. V gave up 5 bases and J gave up 0 bases; unmatched junction bases: 4.